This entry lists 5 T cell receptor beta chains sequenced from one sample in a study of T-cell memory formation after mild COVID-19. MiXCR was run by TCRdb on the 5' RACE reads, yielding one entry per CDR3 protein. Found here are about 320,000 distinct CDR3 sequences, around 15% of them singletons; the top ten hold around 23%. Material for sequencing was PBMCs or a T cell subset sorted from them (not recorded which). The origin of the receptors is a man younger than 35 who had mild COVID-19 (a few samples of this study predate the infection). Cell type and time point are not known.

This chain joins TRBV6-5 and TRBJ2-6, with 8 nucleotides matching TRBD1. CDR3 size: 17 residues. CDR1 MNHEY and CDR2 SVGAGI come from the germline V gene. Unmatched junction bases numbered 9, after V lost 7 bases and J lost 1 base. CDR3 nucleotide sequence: TGTGCCAGCACACCCGGGACAGGAGCGTCTGGGGCCAACGTCCTGACTTTC. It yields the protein CASTPGTGASGANVLTF.

The CDR3 here is CATAGISYEQYF. CDR3 sequence (DNA): TGTGCCACCGCGGGAATTTCCTACGAGCAGTACTTC. V usage is TRBV7-9 and J usage is TRBJ2-7, with D perhaps TRBD2 (6 bases). Deletions cut 10 bases from V and 1 base from J, with 11 bases between. CDR1 and CDR2 from the germline V gene are SEHNR and FQNEAQ (reference sequence). The CDR3 runs to 12 residues. The complete variable domain, with remaining parts taken from reference TRBV7-9 and TRBJ2-7, reads DTGVSQNPRHKITKRGQNVTFRCDPISEHNRLYWYRQTLGQGPEFLTYFQNEAQLEKSRLLSDRFSAERPKGSFSTLEIQRTEQGDSAMYLCATAGISYEQYFGPGTRLTVT.

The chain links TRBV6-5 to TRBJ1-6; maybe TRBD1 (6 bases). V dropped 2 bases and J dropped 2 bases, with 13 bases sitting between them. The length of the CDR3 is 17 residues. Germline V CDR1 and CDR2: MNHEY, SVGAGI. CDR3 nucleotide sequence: TGTGCCAGCAGTTACGCCGGGGAGGGGGCCTATAATTCACCCCTCCACTTT. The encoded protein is CASSYAGEGAYNSPLHF.

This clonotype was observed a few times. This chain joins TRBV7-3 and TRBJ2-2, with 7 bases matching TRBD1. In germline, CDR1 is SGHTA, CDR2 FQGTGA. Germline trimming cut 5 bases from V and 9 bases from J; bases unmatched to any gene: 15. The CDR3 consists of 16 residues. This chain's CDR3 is CASSPGTANTGRELFF. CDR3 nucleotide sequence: TGTGCCAGCAGCCCCGGGACAGCCAATACTGGCCGGGAGCTGTTTTTT.

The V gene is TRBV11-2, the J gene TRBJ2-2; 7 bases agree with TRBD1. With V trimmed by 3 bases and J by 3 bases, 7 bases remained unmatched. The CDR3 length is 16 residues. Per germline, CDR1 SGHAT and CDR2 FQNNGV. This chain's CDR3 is CASSFGRGFDTGELFF. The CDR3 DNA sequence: TGTGCCAGCAGCTTTGGCAGGGGGTTCGACACCGGGGAGCTGTTTTTT.